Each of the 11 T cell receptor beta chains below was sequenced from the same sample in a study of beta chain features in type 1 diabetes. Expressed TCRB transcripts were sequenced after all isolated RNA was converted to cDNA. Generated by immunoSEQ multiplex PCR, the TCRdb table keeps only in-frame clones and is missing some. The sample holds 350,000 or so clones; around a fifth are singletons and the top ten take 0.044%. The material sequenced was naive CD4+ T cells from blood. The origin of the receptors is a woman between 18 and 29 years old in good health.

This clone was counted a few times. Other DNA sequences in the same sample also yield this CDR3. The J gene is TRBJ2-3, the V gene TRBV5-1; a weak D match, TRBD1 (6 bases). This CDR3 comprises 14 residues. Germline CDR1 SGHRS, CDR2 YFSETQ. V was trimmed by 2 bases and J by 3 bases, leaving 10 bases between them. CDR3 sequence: CASSLQGATDTQYF. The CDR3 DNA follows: TGCGCCAGCAGCTTACAGGGAGCGACAGATACGCAGTATTTT.

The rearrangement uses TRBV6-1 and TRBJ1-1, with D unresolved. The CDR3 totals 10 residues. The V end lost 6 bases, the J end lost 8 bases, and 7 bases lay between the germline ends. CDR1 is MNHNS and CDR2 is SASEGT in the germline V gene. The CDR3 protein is CASRKQEAFF. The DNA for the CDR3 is TGTGCCAGCAGAAAACAGGAAGCTTTCTTT.

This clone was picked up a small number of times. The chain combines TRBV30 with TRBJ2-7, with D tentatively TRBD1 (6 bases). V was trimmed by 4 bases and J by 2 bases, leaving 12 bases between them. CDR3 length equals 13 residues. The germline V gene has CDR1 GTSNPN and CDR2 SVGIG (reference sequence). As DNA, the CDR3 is TGTGCCTGGACCCGGGACACACCCTACGAGCAGTACTTC. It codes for CAWTRDTPYEQYF.

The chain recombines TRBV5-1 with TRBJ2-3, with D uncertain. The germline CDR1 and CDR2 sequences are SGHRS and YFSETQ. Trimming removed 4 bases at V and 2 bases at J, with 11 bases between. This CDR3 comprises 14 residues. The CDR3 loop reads CASSPVEYTDTQYF. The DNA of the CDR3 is TGCGCCAGCAGCCCGGTTGAATACACAGATACGCAGTATTTT.

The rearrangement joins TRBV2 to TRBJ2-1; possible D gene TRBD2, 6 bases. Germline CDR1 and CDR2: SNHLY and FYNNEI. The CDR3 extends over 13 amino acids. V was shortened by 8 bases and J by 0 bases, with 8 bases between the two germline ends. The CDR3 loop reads CASRESSYNEQFF. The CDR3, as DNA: TGTGCCAGCCGGGAGAGCTCCTACAATGAGCAGTTCTTC. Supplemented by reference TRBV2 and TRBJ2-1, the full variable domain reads EPEVTQTPSHQVTQMGQEVILRCVPISNHLYFYWYRQILGQKVEFLVSFYNNEISEKSEIFDDQFSVERPDGSNFTLKIRSTKLEDSAMYFCASRESSYNEQFFGPGTRLTVL.

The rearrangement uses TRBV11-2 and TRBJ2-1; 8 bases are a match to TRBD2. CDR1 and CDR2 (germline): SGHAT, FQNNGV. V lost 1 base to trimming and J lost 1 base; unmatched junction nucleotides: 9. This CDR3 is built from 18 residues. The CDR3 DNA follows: TGTGCCAGCAGCTTAGCAGCGGGGGCCTTTTTATCCTACAATGAGCAGTTCTTC. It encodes CASSLAAGAFLSYNEQFF.

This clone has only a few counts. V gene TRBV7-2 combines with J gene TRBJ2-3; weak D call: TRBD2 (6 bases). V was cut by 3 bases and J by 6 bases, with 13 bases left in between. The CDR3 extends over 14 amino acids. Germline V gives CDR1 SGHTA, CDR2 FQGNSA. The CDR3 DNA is TGTGCCAGCAGCTTCTCGACTAGTCCGGATACGCAGTATTTT. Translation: CASSFSTSPDTQYF.

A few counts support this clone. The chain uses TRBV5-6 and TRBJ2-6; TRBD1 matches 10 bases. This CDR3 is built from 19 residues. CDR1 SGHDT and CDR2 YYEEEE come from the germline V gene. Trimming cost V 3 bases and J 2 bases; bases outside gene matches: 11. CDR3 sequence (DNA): TGTGCCAGCAGCTCCGGCTTGGGGACAGGGGTCGCTGGGGCCAACGTCCTGACTTTC. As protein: CASSSGLGTGVAGANVLTF.

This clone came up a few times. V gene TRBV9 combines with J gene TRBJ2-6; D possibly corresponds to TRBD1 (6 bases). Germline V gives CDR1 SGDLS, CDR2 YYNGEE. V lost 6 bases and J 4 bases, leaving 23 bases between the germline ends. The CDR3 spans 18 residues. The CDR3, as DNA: TGTGCCAGCACCCCCAACAGGGCCCAGGGGTTGGGGGCCAACGTCCTGACTTTC. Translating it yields CASTPNRAQGLGANVLTF.

The chain's CDR3 is CASSPSGREGTQYF. The CDR3 region has the DNA TGCGCCAGCAGCCCTAGCGGGCGGGAGGGGACCCAGTACTTC. The chain carries TRBV4-3 and TRBJ2-5; 9 bases align to TRBD2. Trimming removed 4 bases from V and 7 bases from J; junction bases left unmatched: 7. From germline, CDR1 is LGHNA and CDR2 YSLEER. This CDR3 region has 14 residues.

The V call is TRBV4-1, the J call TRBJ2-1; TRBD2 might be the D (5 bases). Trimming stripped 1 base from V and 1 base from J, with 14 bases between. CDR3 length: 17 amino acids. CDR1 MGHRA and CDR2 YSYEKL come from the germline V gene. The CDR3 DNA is TGCGCCAGCAGCCAAGTATTACTAGGCCCTTCCTACAATGAGCAGTTCTTC. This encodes CASSQVLLGPSYNEQFF.